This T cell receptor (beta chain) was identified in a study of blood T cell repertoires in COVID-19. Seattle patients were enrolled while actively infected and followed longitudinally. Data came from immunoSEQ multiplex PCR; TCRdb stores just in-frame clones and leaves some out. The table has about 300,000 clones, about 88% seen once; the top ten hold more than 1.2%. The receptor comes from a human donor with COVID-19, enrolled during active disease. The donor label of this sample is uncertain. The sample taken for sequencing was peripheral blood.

CDR3 loop: CASSMGGDTQYF. The CDR3 DNA is TGCGCCAGCAGTATGGGAGGAGATACGCAGTATTTT. The V gene is TRBV10-1, the J gene TRBJ2-3; tentative D call: TRBD2 (6 bases). V was trimmed by 5 bases and J by 5 bases, leaving 8 bases between them. The germline gives CDR1 WNHNN, CDR2 SYGVQD (reference sequence). This CDR3 has 12 amino acids.